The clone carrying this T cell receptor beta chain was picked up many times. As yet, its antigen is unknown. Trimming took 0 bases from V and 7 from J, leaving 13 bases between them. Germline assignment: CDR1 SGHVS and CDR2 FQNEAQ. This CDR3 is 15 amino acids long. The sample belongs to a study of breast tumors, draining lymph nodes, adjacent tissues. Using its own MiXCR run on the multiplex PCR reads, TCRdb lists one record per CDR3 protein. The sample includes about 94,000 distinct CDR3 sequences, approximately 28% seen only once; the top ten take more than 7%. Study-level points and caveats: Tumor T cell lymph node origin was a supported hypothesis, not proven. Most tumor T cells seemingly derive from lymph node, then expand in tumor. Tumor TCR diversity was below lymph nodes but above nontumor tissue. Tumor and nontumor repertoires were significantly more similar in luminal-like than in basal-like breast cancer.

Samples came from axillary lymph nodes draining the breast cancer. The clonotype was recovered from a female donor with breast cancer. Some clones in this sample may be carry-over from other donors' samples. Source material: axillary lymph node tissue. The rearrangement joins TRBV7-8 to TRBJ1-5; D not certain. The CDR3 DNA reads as TGTGCCAGCAGCTTAGCCGGGCAGGTTGGGCAGCCCCAGCATTTT. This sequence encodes CASSLAGQVGQPQHF.